This T cell receptor beta chain appears in the sequencing data of a study of blood T cell repertoires in COVID-19. The overall study: Italy, Spain and the United States were the sources of the convalescent and acute COVID-19 samples. PBMCs, B-cell-depleted T cells, or T cells provided the cDNA or gDNA that made up the material.

The CDR3 loop spans 14 amino acids. The ends lost 7 bases at V and 6 bases at J; junction bases unmatched: 10. Germline V gene sequence: CDR1 MDHEN, CDR2 SYDVKM. In the original workflow: Nucleated cell counts were estimated from reference gene primer amplification. The repertoire was sequenced with immunoSEQ multiplex PCR; TCRdb's copy has only in-frame clones and lacks some. V, J and clone size are taken as reported in that table, and D and trimming were inferred from the DNA itself. Here the sample spans around 300,000 clones, around 86% being singletons. The sample was peripheral blood. This clonotype originated in a man between 50 and 59 years old with active or convalescent COVID-19. J is TRBJ2-7 and V is TRBV28; 9 bases align to TRBD2. Here the CDR3 reads CASNAGGLEAEQYF. The CDR3 coding sequence is TGTGCCAGCAATGCGGGGGGGCTAGAAGCCGAGCAGTACTTC.